This T cell receptor beta chain was recorded in a study of cytomegalovirus exposure and HLA in healthy donors. The germline V gene has CDR1 GTSNPN and CDR2 SVGIG (reference sequence). The ends were cut back, 3 bases at V and 0 bases at J, with 15 bases in the middle. This CDR3 has 17 amino acids. Some clones are missing from TCRdb's copy, which holds only in-frame ones; the method was immunoSEQ multiplex PCR. The sample lists approximately 170,000 clones; more than 70% were seen once. The clonotype originates from a man younger than 45 in good health and CMV-seropositive. The chain combines TRBV30 with TRBJ2-6; weak D call: TRBD2 (7 bases). The specimen sequenced was PBMCs. The chain's CDR3 is CAWRGAGRDSGANVLTF. CDR3 sequence (DNA): TGTGCCTGGAGGGGGGCAGGGAGGGACTCTGGGGCCAACGTCCTGACTTTC.